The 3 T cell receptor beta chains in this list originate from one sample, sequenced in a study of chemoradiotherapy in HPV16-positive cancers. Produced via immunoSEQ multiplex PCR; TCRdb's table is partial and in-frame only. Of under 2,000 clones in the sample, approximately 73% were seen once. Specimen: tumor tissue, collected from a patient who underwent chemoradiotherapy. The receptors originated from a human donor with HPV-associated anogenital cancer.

CDR3 loop: CASSFESGNTIYF. CDR3 nucleotide sequence: TGCGCCAGCAGCTTCGAGTCTGGAAACACCATATATTTT. The rearrangement uses TRBV5-1 and TRBJ1-3; D is uncertain. The CDR3 is made up of 13 amino acids. V was trimmed by 2 bases and J by 1 base, leaving 4 bases between them. From germline, CDR1 is SGHRS and CDR2 YFSETQ.

The CDR3 region has the DNA TGTGCCAGCAGCGTAGATGAAGGTCAAGAGACCCAGTACTTC. This gives the protein CASSVDEGQETQYF. This chain joins TRBV9 and TRBJ2-5; no clear D gene. The CDR3 spans 14 residues. Trimming took off 0 bases at V and 2 bases at J, with 8 bases between the two ends. Germline-derived CDR1 and CDR2 are SGDLS and YYNGEE.

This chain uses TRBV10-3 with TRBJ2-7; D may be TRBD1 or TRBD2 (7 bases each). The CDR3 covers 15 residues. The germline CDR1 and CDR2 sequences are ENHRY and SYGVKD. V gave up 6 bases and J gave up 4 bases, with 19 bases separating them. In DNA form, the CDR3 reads TGTGCCATCAGCCAGGTCAGGGGGGGGGTATACGAGCAGTACTTC. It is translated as CAISQVRGGVYEQYF.